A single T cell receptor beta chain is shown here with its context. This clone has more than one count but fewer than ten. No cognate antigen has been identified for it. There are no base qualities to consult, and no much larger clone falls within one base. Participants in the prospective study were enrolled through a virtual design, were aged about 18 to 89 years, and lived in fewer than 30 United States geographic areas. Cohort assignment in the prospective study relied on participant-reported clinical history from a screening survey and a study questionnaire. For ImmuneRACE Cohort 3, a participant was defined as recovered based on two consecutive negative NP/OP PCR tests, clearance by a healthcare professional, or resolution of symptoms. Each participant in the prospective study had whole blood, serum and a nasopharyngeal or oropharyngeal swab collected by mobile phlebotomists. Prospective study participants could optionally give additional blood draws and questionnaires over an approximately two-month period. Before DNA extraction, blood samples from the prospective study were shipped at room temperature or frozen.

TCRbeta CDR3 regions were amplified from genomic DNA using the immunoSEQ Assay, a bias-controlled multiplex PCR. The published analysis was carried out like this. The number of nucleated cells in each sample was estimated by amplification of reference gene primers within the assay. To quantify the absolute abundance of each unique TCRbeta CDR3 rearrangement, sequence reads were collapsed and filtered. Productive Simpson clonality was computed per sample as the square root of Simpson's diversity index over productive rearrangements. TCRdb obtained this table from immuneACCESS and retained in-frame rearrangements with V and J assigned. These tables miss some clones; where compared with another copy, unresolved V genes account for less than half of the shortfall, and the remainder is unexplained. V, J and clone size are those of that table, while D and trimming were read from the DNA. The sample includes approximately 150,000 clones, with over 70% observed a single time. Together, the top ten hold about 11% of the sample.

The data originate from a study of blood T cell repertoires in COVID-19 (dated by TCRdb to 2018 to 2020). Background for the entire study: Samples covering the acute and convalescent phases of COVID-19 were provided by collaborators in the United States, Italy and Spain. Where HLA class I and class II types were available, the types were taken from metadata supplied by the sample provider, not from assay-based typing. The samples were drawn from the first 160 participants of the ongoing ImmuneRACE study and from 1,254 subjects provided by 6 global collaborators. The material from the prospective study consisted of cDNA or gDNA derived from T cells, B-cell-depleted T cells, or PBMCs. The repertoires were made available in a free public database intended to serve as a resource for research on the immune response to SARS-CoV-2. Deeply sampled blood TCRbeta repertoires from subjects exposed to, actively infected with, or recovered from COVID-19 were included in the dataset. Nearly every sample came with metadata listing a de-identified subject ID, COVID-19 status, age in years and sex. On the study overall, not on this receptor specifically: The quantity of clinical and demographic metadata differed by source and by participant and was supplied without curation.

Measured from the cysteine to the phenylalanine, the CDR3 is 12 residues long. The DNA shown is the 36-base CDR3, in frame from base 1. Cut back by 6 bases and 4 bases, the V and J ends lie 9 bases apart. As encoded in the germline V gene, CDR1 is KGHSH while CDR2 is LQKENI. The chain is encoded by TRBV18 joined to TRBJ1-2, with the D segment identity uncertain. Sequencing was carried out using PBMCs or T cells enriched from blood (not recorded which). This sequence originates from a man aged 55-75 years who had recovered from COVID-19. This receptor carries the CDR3 CASSLKSYGYTF. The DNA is TGTGCCAGCTCTCTGAAGAGCTATGGCTACACCTTC.